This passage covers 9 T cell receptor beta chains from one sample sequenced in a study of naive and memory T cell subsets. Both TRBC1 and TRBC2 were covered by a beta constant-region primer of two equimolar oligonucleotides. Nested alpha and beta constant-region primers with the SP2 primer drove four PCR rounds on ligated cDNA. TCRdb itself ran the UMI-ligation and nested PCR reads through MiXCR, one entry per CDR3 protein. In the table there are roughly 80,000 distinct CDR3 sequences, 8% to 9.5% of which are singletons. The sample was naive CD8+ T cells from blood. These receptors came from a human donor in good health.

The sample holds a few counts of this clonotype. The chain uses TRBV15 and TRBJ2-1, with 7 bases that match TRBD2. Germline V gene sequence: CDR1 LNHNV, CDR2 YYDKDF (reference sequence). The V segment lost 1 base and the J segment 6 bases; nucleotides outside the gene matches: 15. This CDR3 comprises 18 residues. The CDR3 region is CATSRVPRRAGDRNEQFF. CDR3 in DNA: TGTGCCACCAGCAGAGTCCCCAGGAGGGCGGGAGATCGCAATGAGCAGTTCTTC. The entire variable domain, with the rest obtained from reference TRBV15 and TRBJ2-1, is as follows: DAMVIQNPRYQVTQFGKPVTLSCSQTLNHNVMYWYQQKSSQAPKLLFHYYDKDFNNEADTPDNFQSRRPNTSFCFLDIRSPGLGDTAMYLCATSRVPRRAGDRNEQFFGPGTRLTVL.

The CDR3 DNA sequence: TGTGCCAGCAGTTCCTATTTGTACGAGCAGTACTTC. Translating it yields CASSSYLYEQYF. The chain employs TRBV12-3 or TRBV12-4 and TRBJ2-7; D gene uncertain. The CDR3 sequence is 12 residues long. Trimming took off 4 bases at V and 4 bases at J, with 8 bases between the two ends.

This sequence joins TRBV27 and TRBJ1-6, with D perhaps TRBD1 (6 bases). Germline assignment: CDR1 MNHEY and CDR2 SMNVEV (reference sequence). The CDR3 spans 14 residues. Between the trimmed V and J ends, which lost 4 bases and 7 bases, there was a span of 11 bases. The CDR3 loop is CASSWGRFNSPLHF. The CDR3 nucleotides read TGTGCCAGCAGTTGGGGGCGCTTCAATTCACCCCTCCACTTT.

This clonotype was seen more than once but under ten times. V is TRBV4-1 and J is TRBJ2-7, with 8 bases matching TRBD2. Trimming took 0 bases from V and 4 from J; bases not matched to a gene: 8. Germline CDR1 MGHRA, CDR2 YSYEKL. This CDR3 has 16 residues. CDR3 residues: CASSQEASAGGYEQYF. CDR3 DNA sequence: TGCGCCAGCAGCCAAGAAGCGAGCGCGGGGGGTTACGAGCAGTACTTC.

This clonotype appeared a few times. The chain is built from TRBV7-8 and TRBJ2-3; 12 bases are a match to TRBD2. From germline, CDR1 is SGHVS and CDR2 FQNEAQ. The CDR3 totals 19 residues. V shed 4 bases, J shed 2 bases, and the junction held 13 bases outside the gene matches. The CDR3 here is CASSYGLAGRKLYTDTQYF. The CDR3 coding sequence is TGTGCCAGCAGCTACGGACTAGCGGGACGAAAACTATACACAGATACGCAGTATTTT.

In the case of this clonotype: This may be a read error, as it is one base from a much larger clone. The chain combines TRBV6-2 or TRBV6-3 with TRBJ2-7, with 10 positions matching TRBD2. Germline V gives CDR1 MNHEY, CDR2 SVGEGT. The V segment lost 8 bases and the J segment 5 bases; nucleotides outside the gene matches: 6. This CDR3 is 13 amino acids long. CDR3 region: CASRAGGANEQYF. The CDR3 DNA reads TGTGCCAGCCGAGCGGGAGGGGCCAACGAGCAGTACTTC.

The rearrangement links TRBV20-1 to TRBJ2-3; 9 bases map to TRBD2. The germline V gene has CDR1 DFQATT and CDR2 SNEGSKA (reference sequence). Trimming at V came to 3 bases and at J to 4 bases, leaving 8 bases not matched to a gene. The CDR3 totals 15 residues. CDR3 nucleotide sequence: TGCAGTGCTAGCTCCGTAGCGGGAGTTCCAGATACGCAGTATTTT. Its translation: CSASSVAGVPDTQYF.

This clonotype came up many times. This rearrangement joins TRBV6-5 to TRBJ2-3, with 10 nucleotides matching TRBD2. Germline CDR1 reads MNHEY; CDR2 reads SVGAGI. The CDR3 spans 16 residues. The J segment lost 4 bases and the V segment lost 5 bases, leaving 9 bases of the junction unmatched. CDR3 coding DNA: TGTGCCAGCAGTCTTCTAGCGGGAGTACATGCAGATACGCAGTATTTT. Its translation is CASSLLAGVHADTQYF.

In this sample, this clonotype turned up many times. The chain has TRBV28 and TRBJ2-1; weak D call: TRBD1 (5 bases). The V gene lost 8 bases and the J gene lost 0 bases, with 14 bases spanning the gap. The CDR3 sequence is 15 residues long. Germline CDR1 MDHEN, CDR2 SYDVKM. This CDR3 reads CASFGLDSSYNEQFF. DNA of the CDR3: TGTGCCAGCTTCGGTCTTGACAGCTCCTACAATGAGCAGTTCTTC. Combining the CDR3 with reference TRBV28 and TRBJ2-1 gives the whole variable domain DVKVTQSSRYLVKRTGEKVFLECVQDMDHENMFWYRQDPGLGLRLIYFSYDVKMKEKGDIPEGYSVSREKKERFSLILESASTNQTSMYLCASFGLDSSYNEQFFGPGTRLTVL.